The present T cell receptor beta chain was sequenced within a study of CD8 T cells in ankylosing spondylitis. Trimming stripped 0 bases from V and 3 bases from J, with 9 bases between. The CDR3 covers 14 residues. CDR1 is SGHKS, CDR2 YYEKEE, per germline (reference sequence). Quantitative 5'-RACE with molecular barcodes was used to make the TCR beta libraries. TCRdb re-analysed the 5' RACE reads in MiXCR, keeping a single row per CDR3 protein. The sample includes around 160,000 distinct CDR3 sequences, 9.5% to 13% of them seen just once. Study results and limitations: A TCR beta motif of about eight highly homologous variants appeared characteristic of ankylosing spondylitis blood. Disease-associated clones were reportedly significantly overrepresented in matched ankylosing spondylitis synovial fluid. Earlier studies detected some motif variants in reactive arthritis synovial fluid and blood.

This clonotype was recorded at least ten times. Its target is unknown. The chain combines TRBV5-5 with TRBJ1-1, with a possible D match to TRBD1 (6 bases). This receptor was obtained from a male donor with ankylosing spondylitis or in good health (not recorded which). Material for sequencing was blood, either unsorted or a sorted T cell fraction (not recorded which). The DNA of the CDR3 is TGTGCCAGCAGCTTGGATCCAGGGGACACTGAAGCTTTCTTT. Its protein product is CASSLDPGDTEAFF.